This TCR beta chain was identified during a study of blood T cells in healthy people across ages. The use of a sample-barcoded 5' primer and a J-beta primer mix characterized a second PCR of 7 to 11 cycles. Every sample gave at least 3 million paired-end reads containing CDR3. TCRdb independently ran MiXCR on the 5' RACE reads; one entry per CDR3 protein. Altogether around 870,000 distinct CDR3 sequences are present, around 30% being singletons, with the ten largest covering roughly a sixth. Germline CDR1 is MNHEY and CDR2 is SVGEGT. This CDR3 has 18 amino acids. Losses at the gene ends were 6 bases for V and 0 bases for J; bases not matched to a gene: 12. This clonotype was counted a few times.

This rearrangement joins TRBV6-2 or TRBV6-3 to TRBJ2-3; 10 bases map to TRBD2. This TCR was recovered from a woman aged 80 or older in good health. What was sequenced was blood. The CDR3 DNA sequence: TGTGCCAGCAGCCTCAGGAGCGGGGGGGCCGCTAGCACAGATACGCAGTATTTT. It specifies CASSLRSGGAASTDTQYF.